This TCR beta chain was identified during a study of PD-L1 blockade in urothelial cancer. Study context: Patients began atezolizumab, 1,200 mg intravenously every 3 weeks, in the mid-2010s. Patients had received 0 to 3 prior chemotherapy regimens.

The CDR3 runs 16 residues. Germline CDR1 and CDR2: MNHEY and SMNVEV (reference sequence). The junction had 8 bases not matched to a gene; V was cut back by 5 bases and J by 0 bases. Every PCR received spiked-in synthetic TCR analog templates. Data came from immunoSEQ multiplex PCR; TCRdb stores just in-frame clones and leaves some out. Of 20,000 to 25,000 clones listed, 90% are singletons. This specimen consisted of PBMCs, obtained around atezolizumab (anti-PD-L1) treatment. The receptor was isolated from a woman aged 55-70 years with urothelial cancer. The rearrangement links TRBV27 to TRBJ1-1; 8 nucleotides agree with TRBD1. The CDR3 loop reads CASSPQGQAMNTEAFF. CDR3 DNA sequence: TGTGCCAGCAGTCCACAGGGACAGGCCATGAACACTGAAGCTTTCTTT.